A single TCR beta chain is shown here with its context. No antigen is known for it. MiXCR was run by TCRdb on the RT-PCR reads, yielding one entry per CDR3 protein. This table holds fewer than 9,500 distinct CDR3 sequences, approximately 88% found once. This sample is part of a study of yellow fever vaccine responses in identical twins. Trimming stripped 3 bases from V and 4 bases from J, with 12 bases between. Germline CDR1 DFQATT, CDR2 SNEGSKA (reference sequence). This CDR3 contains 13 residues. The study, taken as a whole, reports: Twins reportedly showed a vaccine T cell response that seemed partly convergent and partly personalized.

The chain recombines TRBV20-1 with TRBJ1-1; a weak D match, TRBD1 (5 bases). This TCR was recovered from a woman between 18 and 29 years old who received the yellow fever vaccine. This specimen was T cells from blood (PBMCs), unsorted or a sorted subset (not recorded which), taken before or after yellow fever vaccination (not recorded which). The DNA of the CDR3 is TGCAGTGCTAGGGATTCGGGGGGCACTGAAGCTTTCTTT. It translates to CSARDSGGTEAFF.